The 30 T cell receptor beta chains presented below share a single source sample, sequenced in a study of CXCR4 blockade with PD-1 therapy in pancreatic cancer. Assay: immunoSEQ multiplex PCR; the TCRdb copy retains only in-frame clones and omits some. Among about 5,200 clones, 48% were seen once, and the ten largest hold more than 6.5%. Sequencing input: tumor tissue. The source is a human donor with pancreatic ductal adenocarcinoma.

By sample share, this clone is large. The chain has TRBV11-3 and TRBJ2-1; TRBD2 matches 9 bases. CDR1 SGHNT and CDR2 YENEEA come from the germline V gene. With 1 base clipped from V and 4 bases from J, the junction kept 11 bases outside the gene matches. There are 18 residues in the CDR3. CDR3 in amino acids: CASSLGLTSGFRYNEQFF. The CDR3 DNA sequence: TGTGCCAGCAGCTTAGGTCTCACTAGCGGGTTCCGGTACAATGAGCAGTTCTTC.

The chain recombines TRBV19 with TRBJ2-5; D not resolved. V lost 3 bases, J lost 1 base, and 12 bases lay in between. CDR1 is LNHDA, CDR2 SQIVND, per germline (reference sequence). The CDR3 covers 15 residues. CDR3 in amino acids: CASSMGSLPQETQYF. Written as DNA, the CDR3 is TGTGCCAGTAGTATGGGCAGTCTACCCCAAGAGACCCAGTACTTC.

The rearrangement links TRBV18 to TRBJ2-6, with D unclear. Trimming removed 2 bases at V and 2 bases at J, with 1 base between. The CDR3 consists of 13 residues. Germline CDR1 and CDR2: KGHSH and LQKENI. The CDR3: CASSPAGANVLTF. CDR3 nucleotide sequence: TGTGCCAGCTCACCAGCTGGGGCCAACGTCCTGACTTTC.

This clone has only a few counts. The chain has TRBV11-3 and TRBJ1-1; a weak D match, TRBD1 (6 bases). With 4 bases removed from V and 11 bases from J, the gap between germline ends came to 20 bases. The CDR3 runs to 14 residues. Germline V lookup: CDR1 SGHNT, CDR2 YENEEA. The CDR3 spells CASSSSSPGAVAFF. In nucleotides, the CDR3 is TGTGCCAGCAGCTCATCCTCCCCAGGGGCGGTGGCTTTCTTT.

In its sample, this clone was seen many times. The J gene is TRBJ1-1, the V gene TRBV11-3; TRBD1 might be the D (5 bases). Trimming left V 3 bases short and J 1 base short, with 12 bases between. This CDR3 spans 15 amino acids. The germline V gene has CDR1 SGHNT and CDR2 YENEEA. The CDR3 is CASSLRQTANTEAFF. Here the CDR3 DNA reads TGTGCCAGCAGCTTGAGACAGACGGCGAACACTGAAGCTTTCTTT.

The rearrangement joins TRBV11-3 to TRBJ2-7; D is perhaps TRBD1 or TRBD2 (6 bases each). The length of the CDR3 is 16 residues. V gave up 1 base and J gave up 1 base, with 14 bases separating them. Germline loops: CDR1 SGHNT, CDR2 YENEEA. CDR3 DNA: TGTGCCAGCAGCTTAGGGGGGGCAGGGAGTTCCTACGAGCAGTACTTC. It yields the protein CASSLGGAGSSYEQYF.

This chain links TRBV5-1 with TRBJ1-4; 8 nucleotides line up with TRBD1. The CDR3 contains 17 residues. The trim removed 2 bases at V and 7 bases at J, leaving 13 bases unmatched. CDR1 and CDR2 from the germline V gene are SGHRS and YFSETQ. In DNA, the CDR3 is TGCGCCAGCAGCTTCCAGGGGGCGGCCCTGACGCGTGAAAAACTGTTTTTT. This sequence encodes CASSFQGAALTREKLFF.

The chain carries TRBV7-1 and TRBJ2-7; the match to TRBD2 covers 8 bases. TRBV7-1 is given ORF status, its function remaining uncertain. V lost 4 bases and J lost 0; bases outside the gene matches: 14. The CDR3 is made up of 18 amino acids. The DNA of the CDR3 is TGTGCCAGCAGCTTATATAGCGGGGCCCCTCCCAACTCCTACGAGCAGTACTTC. It encodes CASSLYSGAPPNSYEQYF.

V gene TRBV19 combines with J gene TRBJ2-7; D remains ambiguous. V was cut by 5 bases and J by 5 bases, with 13 bases left in between. This CDR3 contains 13 residues. From germline, CDR1 is LNHDA and CDR2 SQIVND (reference sequence). DNA for the CDR3: TGTGCCAGTAGTTTCCTACCGGTCGACGAGCAGTACTTC. It specifies CASSFLPVDEQYF.

The chain recombines TRBV10-2 with TRBJ2-2; 11 bases map to TRBD2. The CDR3 extends over 17 amino acids. After removal of 3 bases from V and 3 bases from J, the junction contained 6 bases not matched to a gene. Germline V CDR1 and CDR2: WSHSY, SAAADI. The CDR3 bases are TGCGCCAGCAGTGACTATCCGGGACTAGCGGACACCGGGGAGCTGTTTTTT. It is translated as CASSDYPGLADTGELFF.

CDR3 sequence: CAWSAPLYEQYF. In nucleotides, the CDR3 is TGTGCCTGGAGTGCACCCCTCTACGAGCAGTACTTC. The rearrangement links TRBV30 to TRBJ2-7, with unresolved D. The germline V gene has CDR1 GTSNPN and CDR2 SVGIG (reference sequence). The CDR3 contains 12 residues. V gave up 1 base and J gave up 3 bases, with 7 bases separating them.

In its sample, this clone was seen a few times. The rearrangement links TRBV6-8 to TRBJ2-1; 10 nucleotides line up with TRBD1. CDR1 and CDR2 (germline): MNHGY, SAAAGT. This CDR3 is built from 15 residues. Trimming at V came to 5 bases and at J to 6 bases, leaving 7 bases not matched to a gene. CDR3 coding DNA: TGTGCCAGCAGTAAGGGACAGGGGATTCTCAATGAGCAGTTCTTC. It encodes CASSKGQGILNEQFF.

V gene TRBV30 combines with J gene TRBJ1-5; 9 nucleotides match TRBD1. This CDR3 comprises 16 residues. J lost 6 bases, V lost 1 base, and 10 bases had no gene match. Germline V gives CDR1 GTSNPN, CDR2 SVGIG (reference sequence). CDR3: CAWSGRTGAAGQPQHF. The CDR3 coding sequence is TGTGCCTGGAGTGGGAGGACAGGGGCGGCGGGTCAGCCCCAGCATTTT.

This chain connects TRBV18 to TRBJ1-5; D is unclear. V lost 2 bases to trimming and J lost 7 bases, with 9 bases between them. Germline CDR1 and CDR2: KGHSH and LQKENI. The CDR3 has 13 amino acids. CDR3 bases: TGTGCCAGCTCACCAGGGGAAGACCAGCCCCAGCATTTT. It is translated as CASSPGEDQPQHF.

This clone was observed a few times. The chain links TRBV9 to TRBJ1-3, with D possibly being TRBD1 (6 bases). V was cut by 0 bases and J by 0 bases, with 19 bases left in between. From germline, CDR1 is SGDLS and CDR2 YYNGEE. CDR3 size: 19 residues. The chain's CDR3 is CASSVVPGAGLSSGNTIYF. CDR3 nucleotide sequence: TGTGCCAGCAGCGTAGTGCCAGGGGCCGGATTGAGCTCTGGAAACACCATATATTTT.

The chain joins TRBV28 to TRBJ2-7; no firm D call. This CDR3 spans 15 amino acids. Germline CDR1 is MDHEN and CDR2 is SYDVKM. Trimming removed 3 bases at V and 6 bases at J, with 18 bases between. Here the CDR3 reads CASSFRTELTVEQYF. The CDR3 nucleotides are TGTGCCAGCAGTTTCAGGACGGAGCTTACGGTCGAGCAGTACTTC.

The chain couples TRBV19 to TRBJ1-4; 8 bases are shared with TRBD1. The germline V gene encodes CDR1 LNHDA and CDR2 SQIVND (reference sequence). This CDR3 is built from 16 residues. V was clipped by 3 bases and J by 5 bases; unmatched bases: 8. The CDR3: CASSIADRGSNEKLFF. The CDR3 nucleotides are TGTGCCAGTAGTATCGCTGACAGGGGCTCCAATGAAAAACTGTTTTTT.

Only a few counts were recorded for this clone. The V call is TRBV29-1, the J call TRBJ2-4, with a possible D match to TRBD1 (5 bases). The ends were cut back, 5 bases at V and 4 bases at J, with 9 bases in the middle. CDR1 is SQVTM and CDR2 is ANQGSEA in the germline V gene. This CDR3 contains 12 residues. The CDR3 nucleotides read TGCAGCGTTTGGCAGGGTAAAAACATTCAGTACTTC. Translation: CSVWQGKNIQYF.

There are a few counts of this clone. The gene calls are TRBV28 and TRBJ2-1; D remains ambiguous. This CDR3 spans 13 amino acids. Deletions cut 3 bases from V and 7 bases from J, with 10 bases between. Germline CDR1 reads MDHEN; CDR2 reads SYDVKM. The CDR3 nucleotides read TGTGCCAGCAGTTTTTGGGCCCTTAATGAGCAGTTCTTC. This codes for CASSFWALNEQFF.

This rearrangement joins TRBV28 to TRBJ2-1; D gene ambiguous. CDR1 is MDHEN and CDR2 is SYDVKM in the germline V gene. This CDR3 spans 14 amino acids. Trimming shortened V by 1 base and J by 4 bases, and 8 bases separated the two germline ends. The CDR3 reads CASSLLPEYNEQFF. CDR3 coding DNA: TGTGCCAGCAGTTTATTGCCGGAGTACAATGAGCAGTTCTTC.

This rearrangement joins TRBV28 to TRBJ1-6, with TRBD1 as a possible D gene (5 bases). The CDR3 consists of 12 residues. The germline V gene has CDR1 MDHEN and CDR2 SYDVKM. V lost 11 bases, J lost 5 bases, and 10 bases lay in between. As DNA, the CDR3 is TGTGCCGCGGGACTCCATAATTCACCCCTCCACTTT. It yields the protein CAAGLHNSPLHF.

This clone turned up a few times. This chain uses TRBV11-3 with TRBJ2-1; 9 bases map to TRBD2. Trimming took 2 bases from V and 5 from J; bases not matched to a gene: 10. CDR1 SGHNT and CDR2 YENEEA come from the germline V gene. This CDR3 is 17 amino acids long. CDR3: CASSLFAGGFDHNEQFF. CDR3 bases: TGTGCCAGCAGCTTATTTGCGGGAGGGTTCGATCACAATGAGCAGTTCTTC.

V gene TRBV15 combines with J gene TRBJ1-5; 11 positions agree with TRBD1. V shed 1 base and J 6 bases; nucleotides not matched to a gene: 5. Germline V lookup: CDR1 LNHNV, CDR2 YYDKDF (reference sequence). The CDR3 loop spans 16 amino acids. CDR3 nucleotide sequence: TGTGCCACCAGCAGAGCTTCCGGGACAGGGGGTCAGCCCCAGCATTTT. Translated, it gives CATSRASGTGGQPQHF. Full variable domain (rest looked up from reference TRBV15 and TRBJ1-5): DAMVIQNPRYQVTQFGKPVTLSCSQTLNHNVMYWYQQKSSQAPKLLFHYYDKDFNNEADTPDNFQSRRPNTSFCFLDIRSPGLGDTAMYLCATSRASGTGGQPQHFGDGTRLSIL.

J is TRBJ1-3 and V is TRBV15; D unresolved. Germline V gene sequence: CDR1 LNHNV, CDR2 YYDKDF (reference sequence). The CDR3 is 15 amino acids. Deletions cut 0 bases from V and 1 base from J, with 7 bases between. The DNA for the CDR3 is TGTGCCACCAGCAGAGATAGGTTGTCTGGAAACACCATATATTTT. It is translated as CATSRDRLSGNTIYF.

The V call is TRBV9, the J call TRBJ2-2; the match to TRBD2 covers 8 bases. The CDR3 has 14 residues. From germline, CDR1 is SGDLS and CDR2 YYNGEE. V dropped 3 bases and J dropped 4; count of bases not matched to a gene: 2. The CDR3 bases are TGTGCCAGCAGCGGACTAGCGCCCACCGGGGAGCTGTTTTTT. Its protein product is CASSGLAPTGELFF.

By its share, this clone is large (0.1 to 1%). The V gene is TRBV15, the J gene TRBJ1-2, with D unclear. V was shortened by 6 bases and J by 0 bases, with 14 bases between the two germline ends. CDR1 LNHNV and CDR2 YYDKDF come from the germline V gene (reference sequence). The CDR3 has 15 amino acids. The CDR3 loop reads CATSPGSPTNYGYTF. In DNA, the CDR3 is TGTGCCACCAGTCCCGGGAGCCCAACTAACTATGGCTACACCTTC.

The V gene is TRBV11-3, the J gene TRBJ2-5; 8 positions match TRBD1. Germline V gene sequence: CDR1 SGHNT, CDR2 YENEEA. There are 16 residues in the CDR3. With V trimmed by 1 base and J by 5 bases, 9 bases remained unmatched. The CDR3 sequence: CASSLGRTGGWETQYF. CDR3 nucleotide sequence: TGTGCCAGCAGCTTAGGCCGCACAGGGGGGTGGGAGACCCAGTACTTC. Using reference TRBV11-3 and TRBJ2-5 for the parts outside the CDR3, the full variable domain is EAGVVQSPRYKIIEKKQPVAFWCNPISGHNTLYWYLQNLGQGPELLIRYENEEAVDDSQLPKDRFSAERLKGVDSTLKIQPAELGDSAVYLCASSLGRTGGWETQYFGPGTRLLVL.

The chain is built from TRBV19 and TRBJ2-1; D ambiguous. Germline lookup yields CDR1 LNHDA and CDR2 SQIVND (reference sequence). This CDR3 spans 11 amino acids. V was shortened by 6 bases and J by 9 bases, with 9 bases between the two germline ends. Here the CDR3 DNA reads TGTGCCAGTAGCGCCATTGGTGAGCAGTTCTTC. It yields the protein CASSAIGEQFF. The full variable domain, in which reference TRBV19 and TRBJ2-1 provide the parts outside the CDR3, is DGGITQSPKYLFRKEGQNVTLSCEQNLNHDAMYWYRQDPGQGLRLIYYSQIVNDFQKGDIAEGYSVSREKKESFPLTVTSAQKNPTAFYLCASSAIGEQFFGPGTRLTVL.

The chain links TRBV29-1 to TRBJ2-6; 7 bases match TRBD2. This CDR3 comprises 15 residues. The V and J ends lost 0 bases and 1 base, in that order; junction bases with no gene match: 0. CDR1 is SQVTM and CDR2 is ANQGSEA in the germline V gene. CDR3 in amino acids: CSVEEGGSGANVLTF. The CDR3 DNA is TGCAGCGTTGAAGAGGGGGGGTCTGGGGCCAACGTCCTGACTTTC.

This clone was seen only a few times. The chain employs TRBV29-1 and TRBJ2-3; unclear D gene. Trimming stripped 0 bases from V and 1 base from J, with 8 bases between. Germline V gene lookup returns CDR1 SQVTM and CDR2 ANQGSEA. This CDR3 is built from 14 residues. CDR3 region: CSVEEGYGTDTQYF. CDR3 bases: TGCAGCGTTGAAGAGGGTTACGGCACAGATACGCAGTATTTT.